A single sample gave rise to the 8 T cell receptor beta chains below, sequenced in a study of blood T cell repertoires in COVID-19. TCRdb keeps only in-frame clones here, not all; method: immunoSEQ multiplex PCR. Of under 300,000 clones listed, 85% to 90% are singletons. The sequencing input was PBMCs or T cells enriched from blood (not recorded which). The receptors come from a man aged 18 to 29 who had recovered from COVID-19.

Here the CDR3 DNA reads TGTGCCAGTAAAACAGGGGGGCAGGGAATAGATGGCTACACCTTC. Amino acid sequence: CASKTGGQGIDGYTF. The chain is built from TRBV19 and TRBJ1-2; 8 bases fit TRBD1. J lost 6 bases, V lost 7 bases, and 13 bases had no gene match. Germline-derived CDR1 and CDR2 are LNHDA and SQIVND (reference sequence). The CDR3 extends over 15 amino acids.

V usage is TRBV3-1 (or the pseudogene TRBV3-2) and J usage is TRBJ1-3; D possibly corresponds to TRBD1 (6 bases). The V end was cut by 3 bases, the J end by 2 bases, with 17 bases between. CDR1 is LGHDT, CDR2 YNNKEL, per germline (reference sequence). CDR3 length: 17 amino acids. The DNA of the CDR3 is TGTGCCAGCAGCCAGAACGAACAGGGAATTGCTGGAAACACCATATATTTT. The encoded protein is CASSQNEQGIAGNTIYF.

The chain employs TRBV11-3 and TRBJ2-3; no clear D. Germline CDR1 is SGHNT and CDR2 is YENEEA. Trimming removed 0 bases from V and 4 bases from J, with 11 bases in between. The CDR3 runs 15 residues. CDR3 nucleotide sequence: TGTGCCAGCAGCTTAGATCAAGCAAGCCCAGATACGCAGTATTTT. The encoded protein is CASSLDQASPDTQYF.

A single count supports this clone. V is TRBV19 and J is TRBJ2-7; 7 nucleotides align to TRBD2. V lost 3 bases to trimming and J lost 4 bases; unmatched junction nucleotides: 0. Germline loops: CDR1 LNHDA, CDR2 SQIVND (reference sequence). CDR3 size: 12 residues. The CDR3 DNA sequence: TGTGCCAGTAGTATGGGGGGGTACGAGCAGTACTTC. Its protein product is CASSMGGYEQYF.

The chain is built from TRBV2 and TRBJ2-3; 8 positions match TRBD2. The J segment lost 0 bases and the V segment lost 6 bases, leaving 2 bases of the junction unmatched. The length of the CDR3 is 14 residues. Looked up from germline, CDR1 is SNHLY and CDR2 is FYNNEI. The CDR3 DNA reads as TGTGCCAGCAGACTAGCGGTTAGCACAGATACGCAGTATTTT. It specifies CASRLAVSTDTQYF.

V is TRBV2 and J is TRBJ2-1, with 8 nucleotides matching TRBD2. Germline trimming cut 7 bases from V and 7 bases from J; bases unmatched to any gene: 12. The CDR3 consists of 15 residues. Germline loops: CDR1 SNHLY, CDR2 FYNNEI. The CDR3 is CASILGGGKANEQFF. The CDR3 DNA reads TGTGCCAGCATCCTGGGCGGGGGGAAGGCAAATGAGCAGTTCTTC.

J is TRBJ1-6 and V is TRBV7-2; tentative D call: TRBD1 (5 bases). CDR3 length: 15 residues. Per the germline V gene, CDR1 is SGHTA and CDR2 is FQGNSA. Trimming removed 1 base from V and 3 bases from J, with 7 bases in between. DNA of the CDR3: TGTGCCAGCAGCTTAGGGGGACTCTATAATTCACCCCTCCACTTT. Translated: CASSLGGLYNSPLHF.

The chain has TRBV19 and TRBJ1-2, with D possibly TRBD1 on 5 matching bases. The germline gives CDR1 LNHDA, CDR2 SQIVND (reference sequence). Trimming cost V 1 base and J 2 bases, with 11 bases left between them. The CDR3 has 15 residues. Here the CDR3 DNA reads TGTGCCAGTAGTATAGGCGGGGGACTCAACTATGGCTACACCTTC. It translates to CASSIGGGLNYGYTF.